A selection of T cell receptor beta chains follows, all from one sample in a study of shared clonotypes between healthy human individuals. Sequencing used immunoSEQ multiplex PCR; TCRdb keeps in-frame clones, though not all of them. This sample has 2 million to 3 million clones, with approximately 93% found just once. The sample was naive CD4+ T cells from PBMCs. The receptors shown here come from a man younger than 30 in good health. Some clones in this sample may be carry-over from other donors' samples. Each CDR3 is given with its conserved first and last residue. A D gene is named only where the DNA matches it firmly. Expanded clones are given a class, and other clones once, few, many or no size at all.

v_call	clone_size	d_call	j_call	cdr3_aa	cdr3_nt
TRBV5-1	NA	NA	TRBJ2-5	CASSLYREETQYF	TGCGCCAGCAGCCTATACCGGGAAGAGACCCAGTACTTC
TRBV5-4	NA	TRBD2	TRBJ2-1	CASSLPSGVSYNEQFF	TGTGCCAGCAGCTTGCCTAGCGGAGTTTCCTACAATGAGCAGTTCTTC
TRBV15	NA	TRBD1	TRBJ1-5	CATSPGTGSNQPQHF	TGTGCCACCAGCCCGGGGACAGGCAGCAATCAGCCCCAGCATTTT
TRBV10-3	NA	TRBD2	TRBJ2-1	CAIRRTSGSGNNEQFF	TGTGCCATCAGAAGGACTAGCGGGTCGGGGAACAATGAGCAGTTCTTC
TRBV6-6	NA	NA	TRBJ1-5	CAGCGGVGQPQHF	TGTGCCGGGTGCGGGGGAGTAGGTCAGCCCCAGCATTTT
TRBV14	NA	NA	TRBJ1-1	CASSRDVNTEAFF	TGTGCCAGCAGCCGAGACGTGAACACTGAAGCTTTCTTT
TRBV5-1	NA	NA	TRBJ1-4	CASARANNEKLFF	TGCGCCAGCGCCCGGGCCAATAATGAAAAACTGTTTTTT
TRBV7-2	NA	TRBD2	TRBJ2-5	CASSVLAGQTQYF	TGTGCCAGCTCAGTACTAGCGGGGCAGACCCAGTACTTC
TRBV9	NA	TRBD2	TRBJ2-5	CASSVGTSDGETQYF	TGTGCCAGCAGCGTAGGCACTAGCGATGGAGAGACCCAGTACTTC
TRBV9	NA	NA	TRBJ2-1	CASSPGTVSYNEQFF	TGTGCCAGCAGTCCCGGGACGGTGTCCTACAATGAGCAGTTCTTC
TRBV7-9	NA	TRBD1	TRBJ1-2	CASSSAGSGQANGYTF	TGTGCCAGCAGCTCGGCCGGCTCCGGACAGGCTAACGGCTACACCTTC
TRBV19	NA	NA	TRBJ1-5	CASSPGHYDSNQPQHF	TGTGCCAGTAGTCCGGGACATTACGATAGCAATCAGCCCCAGCATTTT
TRBV5-6	NA	NA	TRBJ2-5	CASSLKQGFQETQYF	TGTGCCAGCAGCTTGAAACAGGGATTCCAAGAGACCCAGTACTTC
TRBV5-8	NA	TRBD1	TRBJ1-2	CASSLPSRGAYGYTF	TGTGCCAGCAGCTTGCCCTCCAGGGGGGCCTATGGCTACACCTTC
TRBV4-3	NA	NA	TRBJ1-6	CASSQDGAGTNSPLHF	TGCGCCAGCAGCCAAGATGGGGCAGGGACTAATTCACCCCTCCACTTT
TRBV7-2	NA	TRBD2	TRBJ2-3	CASRLRATSDSGTDTQYF	TGTGCCAGTAGACTGAGGGCAACTAGCGACTCTGGCACAGATACGCAGTATTTT
TRBV5-1	NA	NA	TRBJ2-1	CASSLGPVQGDNEQFF	TGCGCCAGCAGCTTAGGACCCGTACAAGGGGACAATGAGCAGTTCTTC
TRBV28	NA	NA	TRBJ1-3	CASSLRTRATSGNTIYF	TGTGCCAGCAGCTTACGAACGAGGGCGACCTCTGGAAACACCATATATTTT
TRBV7-3	NA	NA	TRBJ1-6	CASSFGPGTSPLHF	TGTGCCAGCAGCTTTGGGCCTGGGACCTCACCCCTCCACTTT
TRBV7-8	NA	TRBD2	TRBJ2-3	CASSLARGLAGVAQYF	TGTGCCAGCAGCTTAGCCCGAGGACTAGCGGGAGTGGCGCAGTATTTT
TRBV20-1	NA	NA	TRBJ2-7	CSARAYEQYF	TGCAGTGCTCGAGCCTACGAGCAGTACTTC
TRBV2	NA	TRBD1	TRBJ1-3	CASTIAGTASGNTIYF	TGTGCCAGCACCATTGCCGGGACAGCCTCTGGAAACACCATATATTTT
TRBV6-5	NA	NA	TRBJ1-4	CASETDGNEKLFF	TGTGCCAGCGAAACGGACGGTAATGAAAAACTGTTTTTT
TRBV4-1	NA	TRBD1	TRBJ1-4	CASSQGTGETNEKLFF	TGCGCCAGCAGCCAAGGGACAGGGGAAACTAATGAAAAACTGTTTTTT
TRBV5-1	NA	NA	TRBJ2-3	CASSPPISTDTQYF	TGCGCCAGCAGCCCACCGATCAGCACAGATACGCAGTATTTT
TRBV7-8	NA	TRBD1	TRBJ1-6	CASSLGQGVGSPLHF	TGTGCCAGCAGCTTAGGGCAGGGGGTGGGATCACCCCTCCACTTT
TRBV25-1	NA	NA	TRBJ1-5	CASGGQVDQPQHF	TGTGCAAGCGGCGGCCAGGTGGATCAGCCCCAGCATTTT
TRBV15	once	TRBD1	TRBJ1-1	CATGQGNTEAFF	TGTGCCACCGGACAGGGGAACACTGAAGCTTTCTTT
TRBV28	few	NA	TRBJ1-5	CASSQSGIQHF	TGTGCCAGCAGTCAGTCAGGGATCCAGCATTTT
TRBV7-9	NA	NA	TRBJ1-2	CASSLRGNGYTF	TGTGCCAGCAGCTTACGTGGTAATGGCTACACCTTC
TRBV30	NA	TRBD1	TRBJ1-2	CAWSVWGQGDGYTF	TGTGCCTGGAGTGTATGGGGTCAGGGGGATGGCTACACCTTC
TRBV5-5	NA	TRBD1	TRBJ1-2	CASSKVPRDSNYGYTF	TGTGCCAGCAGCAAAGTACCTAGGGACAGCAACTATGGCTACACCTTC
TRBV9	NA	NA	TRBJ2-1	CASSAQVNNEQFF	TGTGCCAGCAGCGCACAGGTCAACAATGAGCAGTTCTTC
TRBV5-1	NA	NA	TRBJ1-1	CASSLWEPGTEAFF	TGCGCCAGCAGCTTGTGGGAGCCCGGCACTGAAGCTTTCTTT
TRBV5-1	NA	NA	TRBJ2-3	CASSLEENTQYF	TGCGCCAGCAGCTTGGAAGAAAATACGCAGTATTTT
TRBV5-5	NA	NA	TRBJ2-1	CASSLDYNNEQFF	TGTGCCAGCAGCTTGGACTACAACAATGAGCAGTTCTTC
TRBV5-1	NA	TRBD1	TRBJ1-3	CASSEDRSGNTIYF	TGCGCCAGCAGCGAGGACAGGTCTGGAAACACCATATATTTT
TRBV10-3	NA	NA	TRBJ1-2	CAISEGTPDGYTF	TGTGCCATCAGTGAAGGGACTCCGGATGGCTACACCTTC